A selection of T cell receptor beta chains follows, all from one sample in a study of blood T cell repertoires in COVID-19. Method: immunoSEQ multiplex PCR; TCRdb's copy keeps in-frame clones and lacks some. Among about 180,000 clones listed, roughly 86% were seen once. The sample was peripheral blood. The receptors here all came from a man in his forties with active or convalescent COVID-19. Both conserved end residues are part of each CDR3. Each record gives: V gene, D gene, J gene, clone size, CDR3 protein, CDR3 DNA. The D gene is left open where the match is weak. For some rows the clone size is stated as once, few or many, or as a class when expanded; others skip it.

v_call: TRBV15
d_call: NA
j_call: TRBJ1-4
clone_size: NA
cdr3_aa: CATSRARTANEKLFF
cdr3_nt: TGTGCCACCAGCAGAGCCCGGACAGCTAATGAAAAACTGTTTTTT

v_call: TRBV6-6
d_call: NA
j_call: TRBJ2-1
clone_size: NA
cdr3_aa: CASSRGQTRSSYNEQFF
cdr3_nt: TGTGCCAGCAGTCGCGGACAGACCCGAAGCTCCTACAATGAGCAGTTCTTC

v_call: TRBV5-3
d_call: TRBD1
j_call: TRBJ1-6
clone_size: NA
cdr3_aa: CARSLSRDRFNSPLHF
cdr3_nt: TGTGCCAGAAGCTTGTCCCGGGACAGGTTTAATTCACCCCTCCACTTT

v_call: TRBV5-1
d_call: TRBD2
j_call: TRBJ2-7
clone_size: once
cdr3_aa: CASSLGVSSGVTTYEQYF
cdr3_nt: TGCGCCAGCAGCTTGGGAGTCTCGAGCGGGGTAACCACCTACGAGCAGTACTTC

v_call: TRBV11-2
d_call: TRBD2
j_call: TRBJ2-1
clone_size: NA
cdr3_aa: CASSLGLAYNEQFF
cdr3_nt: TGTGCCAGCAGCTTAGGACTAGCGTACAATGAGCAGTTCTTC

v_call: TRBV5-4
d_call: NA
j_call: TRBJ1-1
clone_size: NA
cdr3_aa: CASSVINTEAFF
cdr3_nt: TGTGCCAGCAGCGTAATAAACACTGAAGCTTTCTTT

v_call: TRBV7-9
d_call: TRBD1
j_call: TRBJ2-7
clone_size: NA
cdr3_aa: CASSFGTGKSEQYF
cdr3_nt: TGTGCCAGCAGCTTTGGGACAGGGAAGAGCGAGCAGTACTTC

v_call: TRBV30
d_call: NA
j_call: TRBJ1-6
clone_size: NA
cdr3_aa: CAWSVRGINSPLHF
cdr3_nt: TGTGCCTGGAGTGTACGGGGAATCAATTCACCCCTCCACTTT

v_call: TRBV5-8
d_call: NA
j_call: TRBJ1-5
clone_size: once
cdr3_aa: CASSLFVPGSYQPQHF
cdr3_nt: TGTGCCAGCAGCTTGTTTGTTCCGGGGTCCTATCAGCCCCAGCATTTT

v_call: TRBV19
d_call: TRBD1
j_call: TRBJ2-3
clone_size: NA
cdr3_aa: CASSTDRGQTDTQYF
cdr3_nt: TGTGCCAGTAGTACGGACAGGGGGCAAACAGATACGCAGTATTTT

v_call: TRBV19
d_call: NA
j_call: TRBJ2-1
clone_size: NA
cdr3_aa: CASSTEGGSYNEQFF
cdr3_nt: TGTGCCAGTAGCACAGAAGGGGGCTCCTACAATGAGCAGTTCTTC

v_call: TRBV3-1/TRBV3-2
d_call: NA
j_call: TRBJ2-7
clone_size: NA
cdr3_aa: CASSQVQSYEQYF
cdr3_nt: TGTGCCAGCAGCCAAGTACAGTCCTACGAGCAGTACTTC

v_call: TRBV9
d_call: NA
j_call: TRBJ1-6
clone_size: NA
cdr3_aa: CASSVAQADSPLHF
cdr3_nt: TGTGCCAGCAGCGTAGCCCAGGCAGACTCACCCCTCCACTTT

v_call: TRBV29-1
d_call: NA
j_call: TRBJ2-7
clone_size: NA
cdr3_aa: CSVELDDSFDLYF
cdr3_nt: TGCAGCGTTGAATTGGACGACAGTTTTGATCTGTACTTC

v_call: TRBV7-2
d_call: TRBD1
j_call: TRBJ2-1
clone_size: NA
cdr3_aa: CASSLVGTGAPEQFF
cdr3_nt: TGTGCCAGCAGCTTAGTCGGGACAGGGGCCCCTGAGCAGTTCTTC

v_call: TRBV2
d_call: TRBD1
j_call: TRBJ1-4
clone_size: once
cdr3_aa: CASSDRTGYLATNEKLFF
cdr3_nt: TGTGCCAGCAGTGACCGGACAGGGTACCTTGCAACTAATGAAAAACTGTTTTTT

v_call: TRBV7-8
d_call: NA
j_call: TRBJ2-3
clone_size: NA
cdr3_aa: CASSLVDAGVFSDTQYF
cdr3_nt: TGTGCCAGCAGCTTAGTAGACGCAGGGGTGTTTTCAGATACGCAGTATTTT

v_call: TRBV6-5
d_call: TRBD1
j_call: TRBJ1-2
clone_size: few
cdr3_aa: CASSYSTGLSGYTF
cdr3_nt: TGTGCCAGCAGTTACTCGACAGGGTTGAGTGGCTACACCTTC

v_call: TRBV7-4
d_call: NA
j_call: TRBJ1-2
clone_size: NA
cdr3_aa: CASSLGGGKEGNYGYTF
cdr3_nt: TGTGCCAGCAGCTTAGGTGGCGGGAAAGAGGGTAACTATGGCTACACCTTC

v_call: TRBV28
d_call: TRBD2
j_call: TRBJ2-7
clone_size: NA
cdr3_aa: CASSLSGGGTYEQYF
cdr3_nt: TGTGCCAGCAGTTTATCTGGGGGGGGGACCTACGAGCAGTACTTC

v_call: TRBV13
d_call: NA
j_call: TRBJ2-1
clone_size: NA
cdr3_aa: CASTSTESSYNEQFF
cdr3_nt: TGTGCCAGCACGTCGACGGAGAGCTCCTACAATGAGCAGTTCTTC

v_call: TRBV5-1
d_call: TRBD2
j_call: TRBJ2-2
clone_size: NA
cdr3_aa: CASREAVAGDRGTGELFF
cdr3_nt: TGCGCCAGCAGGGAGGCCGTAGCGGGGGACCGTGGCACCGGGGAGCTGTTTTTT

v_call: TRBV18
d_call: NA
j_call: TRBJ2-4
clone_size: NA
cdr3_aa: CASSPLEGVGAKNIQYF
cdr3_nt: TGTGCCAGCTCACCTTTGGAAGGGGTCGGAGCCAAAAACATTCAGTACTTC

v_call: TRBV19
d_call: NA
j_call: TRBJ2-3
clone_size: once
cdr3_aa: CASSLRTGTLGTDTQYF
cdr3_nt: TGTGCCAGTAGTCTGCGGACGGGTACACTAGGCACAGATACGCAGTATTTT

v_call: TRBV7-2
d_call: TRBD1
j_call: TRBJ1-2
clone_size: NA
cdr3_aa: CASSEGQPYGYTF
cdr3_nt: TGTGCCAGCAGCGAGGGACAGCCCTATGGCTACACCTTC

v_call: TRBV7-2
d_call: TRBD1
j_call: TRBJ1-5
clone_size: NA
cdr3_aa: CASSFKQGGSNQPQHF
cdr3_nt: TGTGCCAGCAGCTTTAAACAGGGGGGGAGCAATCAGCCCCAGCATTTT

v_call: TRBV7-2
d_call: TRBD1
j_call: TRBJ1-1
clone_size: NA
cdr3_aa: CASSFDRVDTEAFF
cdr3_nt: TGTGCCAGCAGCTTCGACAGGGTCGACACTGAAGCTTTCTTT

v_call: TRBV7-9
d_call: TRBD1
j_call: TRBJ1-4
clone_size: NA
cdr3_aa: CASSLDRGSNEKLFF
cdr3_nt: TGTGCCAGCAGCTTAGACAGGGGCTCAAATGAAAAACTGTTTTTT

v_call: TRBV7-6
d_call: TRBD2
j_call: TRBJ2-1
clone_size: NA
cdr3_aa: CASSLAWDGGAVYEQFF
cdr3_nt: TGTGCCAGCAGCTTAGCGTGGGACGGGGGGGCCGTTTATGAGCAGTTCTTC

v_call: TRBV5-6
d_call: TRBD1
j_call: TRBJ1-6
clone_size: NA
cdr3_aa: CASSWRTGTNSPLHF
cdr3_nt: TGTGCCAGCAGCTGGAGGACAGGGACTAATTCACCCCTCCACTTT

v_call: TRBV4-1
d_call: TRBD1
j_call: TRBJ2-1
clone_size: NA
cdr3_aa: CASSERTGLYNEQFF
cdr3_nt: TGCGCCAGCAGCGAAAGGACAGGGTTGTACAATGAGCAGTTCTTC

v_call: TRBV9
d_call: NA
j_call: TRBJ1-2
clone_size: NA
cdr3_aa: CASSVGGFNYGYTF
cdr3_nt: TGTGCCAGCAGCGTAGGTGGCTTTAACTATGGCTACACCTTC

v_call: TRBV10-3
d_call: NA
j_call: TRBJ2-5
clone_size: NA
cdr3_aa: CAISLRGGQETQYF
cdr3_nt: TGTGCCATCAGTCTAAGGGGGGGACAAGAGACCCAGTACTTC

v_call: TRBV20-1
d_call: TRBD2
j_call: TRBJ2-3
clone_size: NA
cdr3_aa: CSASSGTSGAEDTQYF
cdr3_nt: TGCAGTGCTAGTTCTGGGACTAGCGGAGCGGAAGATACGCAGTATTTT

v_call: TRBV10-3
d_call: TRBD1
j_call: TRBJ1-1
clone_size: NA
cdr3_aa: CATGQDQNTEAFF
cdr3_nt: TGTGCCACAGGACAGGACCAGAACACTGAAGCTTTCTTT

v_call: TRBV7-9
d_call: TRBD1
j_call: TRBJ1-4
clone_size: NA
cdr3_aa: CASSDDGQGAFEKLFF
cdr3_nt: TGTGCCAGCAGCGACGACGGACAGGGGGCGTTTGAAAAACTGTTTTTT

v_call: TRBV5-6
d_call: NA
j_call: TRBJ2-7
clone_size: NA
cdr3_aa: CASSLDGSYEQYF
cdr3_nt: TGTGCCAGCAGCTTGGACGGTTCCTACGAGCAGTACTTC

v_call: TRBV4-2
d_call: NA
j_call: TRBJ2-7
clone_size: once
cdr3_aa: CASSQDGPGGNYEQYF
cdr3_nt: TGTGCCAGCAGCCAAGATGGGCCAGGGGGGAACTACGAGCAGTACTTC

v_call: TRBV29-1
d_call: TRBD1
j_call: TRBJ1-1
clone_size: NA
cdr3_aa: CSVATGGNTEAFF
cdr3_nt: TGCAGCGTTGCGACAGGGGGGAACACTGAAGCTTTCTTT

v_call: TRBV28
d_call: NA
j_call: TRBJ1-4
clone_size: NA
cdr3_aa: CASSLGGTTNEKLFF
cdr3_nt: TGTGCCAGCAGTTTAGGGGGGACAACTAATGAAAAACTGTTTTTT

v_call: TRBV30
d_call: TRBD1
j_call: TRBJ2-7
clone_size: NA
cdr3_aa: CAWSSTGGYEQYF
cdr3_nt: TGTGCCTGGAGTTCAACAGGGGGCTACGAGCAGTACTTC

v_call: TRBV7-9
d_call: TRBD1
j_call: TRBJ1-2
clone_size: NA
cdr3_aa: CASSLDRDANYGYTF
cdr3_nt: TGTGCCAGCAGCTTGGACAGGGACGCTAACTATGGCTACACCTTC

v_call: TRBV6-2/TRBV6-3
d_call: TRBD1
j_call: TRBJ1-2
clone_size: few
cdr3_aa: CASSYQPGTGELGYTF
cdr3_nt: TGTGCCAGCAGTTACCAACCTGGGACAGGCGAGTTGGGCTACACCTTC

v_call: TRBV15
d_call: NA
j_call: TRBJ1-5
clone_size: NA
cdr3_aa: CATSKRGTYQPQHF
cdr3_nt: TGTGCCACCAGCAAACGGGGAACATATCAGCCCCAGCATTTT

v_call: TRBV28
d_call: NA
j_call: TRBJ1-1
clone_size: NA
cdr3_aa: CASSAGGHLNTEAFF
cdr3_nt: TGTGCCAGCAGTGCTGGGGGACATCTAAACACTGAAGCTTTCTTT

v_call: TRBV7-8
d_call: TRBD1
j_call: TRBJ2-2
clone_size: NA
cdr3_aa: CASSLAVAGGTGELFF
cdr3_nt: TGTGCCAGCAGCTTAGCGGTGGCAGGGGGCACCGGGGAGCTGTTTTTT

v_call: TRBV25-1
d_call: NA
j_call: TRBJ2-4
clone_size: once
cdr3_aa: CASSPGGLAKNIQYF
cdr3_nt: TGTGCCAGCAGTCCAGGAGGCCTAGCCAAAAACATTCAGTACTTC

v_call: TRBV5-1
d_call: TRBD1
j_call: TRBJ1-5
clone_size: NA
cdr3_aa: CASRRDSSNQPQHF
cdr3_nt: TGCGCCAGCAGGAGGGACAGTAGCAATCAGCCCCAGCATTTT

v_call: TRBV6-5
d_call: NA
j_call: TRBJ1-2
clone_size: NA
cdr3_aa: CASSYGADYGYTF
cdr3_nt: TGTGCCAGCAGTTACGGGGCGGACTATGGCTACACCTTC